Below, one T cell receptor beta chain is given with its context. Original processing methods: Reference gene primer amplification gave estimated nucleated cell counts. The assay was immunoSEQ multiplex PCR, and TCRdb's table has in-frame clones only and misses some. V and J calls and clone size are as listed in that table; D and trimming were resolved from the DNA. The table records some 330,000 clones, 85% to 90% of them present only once. This specimen belongs to a study of blood T cell repertoires in COVID-19. Study details: Whether acute or convalescent, the COVID-19 samples came from the United States, Italy and Spain. T cells, B-cell-depleted T cells, or PBMCs provided the cDNA or gDNA that served as material.

The CDR3 sequence is 15 residues long. Germline CDR1 is MNHNS and CDR2 is SASEGT. After removal of 2 bases from V and 10 bases from J, the junction contained 8 bases not matched to a gene. This sequence originates from a woman in her forties or fifties with active or convalescent COVID-19. The rearrangement joins TRBV6-1 to TRBJ1-6; TRBD1 aligns across 7 bases. The specimen was peripheral blood. CDR3 DNA sequence: TGTGCCAGCAGTGAACGGAGACAGGGAGGATCACCCCTCCACTTT. Its protein is CASSERRQGGSPLHF.